The T cell receptor beta chain under discussion was sequenced for a study of blood T cells in healthy people across ages. Together with a sample-barcoded 5' primer, a J-beta primer mix was included in a second PCR lasting about 6 to 11 cycles. TCRdb re-analysed the 5' RACE reads in MiXCR, keeping a single row per CDR3 protein. This sample has 850,000 to 1,100,000 distinct CDR3 sequences, with 35% to 40% found just once. The V end was cut by 5 bases, the J end by 4 bases, with 11 bases between. CDR3 length: 13 residues. The chain uses TRBV12-3 or TRBV12-4 and TRBJ1-2, with D unclear. Sequencing was carried out using blood. The TCR originated in a man in his late teens or twenties in good health. The CDR3 region has the DNA TGTGCCAGCAGTCCACAGCGGACCTATGGCTACACCTTC. The encoded protein is CASSPQRTYGYTF.